Included here is one T cell receptor (beta chain) sequence, with context. Antigen unknown. The source of the sample is a study of beta chain features in type 1 diabetes. In the study overall: Comparable age, gender and cell yields were observed in patients relative to healthy donors.

Whole-study results and caveats: It was not settled here whether HLA type affects TCRB rearrangement. TCRB repertoires of naive, central memory and Treg cells appeared more similar among patients than among healthy donors.

Sequencing targeted expressed TCRB transcripts, as all isolated RNA had been reverse transcribed. Repertoires were generated with immunoSEQ multiplex PCR, while TCRdb's copy carries only in-frame clones and drops some. Of tens of thousands of clones detected, almost 70% appear once; the ten largest clones hold roughly 2%. Sequencing was carried out using Tregs from blood. The receptor comes from a woman in her thirties or forties in good health.

The CDR3 DNA reads TGCGCCAGCAGCTTGGAACCAGGGGGCAGGAACACTGAAGCTTTCTTT. Protein sequence: CASSLEPGGRNTEAFF. The chain carries TRBV5-1 and TRBJ1-1, with 8 bases that match TRBD1. The ends lost 0 bases at V and 1 base at J; junction bases unmatched: 5. Germline V gene sequence: CDR1 SGHRS, CDR2 YFSETQ. CDR3 length: 16 amino acids.